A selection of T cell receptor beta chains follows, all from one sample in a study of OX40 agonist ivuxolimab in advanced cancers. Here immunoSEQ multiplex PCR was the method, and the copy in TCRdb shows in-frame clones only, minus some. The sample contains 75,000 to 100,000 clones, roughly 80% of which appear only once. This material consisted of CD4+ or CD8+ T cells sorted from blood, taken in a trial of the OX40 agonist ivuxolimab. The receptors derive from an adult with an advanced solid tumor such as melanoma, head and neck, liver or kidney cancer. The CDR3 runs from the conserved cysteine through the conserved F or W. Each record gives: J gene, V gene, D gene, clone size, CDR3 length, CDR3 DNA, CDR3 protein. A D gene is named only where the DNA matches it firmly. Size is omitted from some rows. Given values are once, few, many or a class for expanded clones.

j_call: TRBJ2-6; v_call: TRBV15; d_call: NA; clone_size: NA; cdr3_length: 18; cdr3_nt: TGTGCCACCAGCAAGGGACCAAAAGAGGTACCTGGGGCCAACGTCCTGACTTTC; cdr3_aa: CATSKGPKEVPGANVLTF
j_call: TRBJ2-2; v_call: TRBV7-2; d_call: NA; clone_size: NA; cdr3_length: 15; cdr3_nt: TGTGCCAGCAGCCCAAGCGAAAGAAACACCGGGGAGCTGTTTTTT; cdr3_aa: CASSPSERNTGELFF
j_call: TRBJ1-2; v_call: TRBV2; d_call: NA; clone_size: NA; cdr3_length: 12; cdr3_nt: TGTGCCAGCAAACCAAGAATGTATGGCTACACCTTC; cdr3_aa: CASKPRMYGYTF
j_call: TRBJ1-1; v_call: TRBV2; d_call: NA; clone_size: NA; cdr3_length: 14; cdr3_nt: TGTGCCAGCAGTGAATTCCCTTCGAACACTGAAGCTTTCTTT; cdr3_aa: CASSEFPSNTEAFF
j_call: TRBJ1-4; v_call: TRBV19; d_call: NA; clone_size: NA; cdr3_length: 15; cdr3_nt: TGTGCCAGTAGTCCAGGGACGGGAGGGAAGGAAAAACTGTTTTTT; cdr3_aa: CASSPGTGGKEKLFF
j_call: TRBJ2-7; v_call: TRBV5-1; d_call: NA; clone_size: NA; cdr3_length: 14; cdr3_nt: TGCGCCAGCAGCTTGGAAATGGGATCCTACGAGCAGTACTTC; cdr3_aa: CASSLEMGSYEQYF
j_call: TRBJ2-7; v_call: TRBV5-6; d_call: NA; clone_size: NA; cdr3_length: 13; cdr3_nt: TGTGCCAGCAGCCGGGCGGGCTCCTACGAGCAGTACTTC; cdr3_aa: CASSRAGSYEQYF
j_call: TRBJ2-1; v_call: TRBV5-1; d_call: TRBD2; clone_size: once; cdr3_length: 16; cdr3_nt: TGCGCCAGCACAGCCGGACTAGCGGGGCCGAACAATGAGCAGTTCTTC; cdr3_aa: CASTAGLAGPNNEQFF
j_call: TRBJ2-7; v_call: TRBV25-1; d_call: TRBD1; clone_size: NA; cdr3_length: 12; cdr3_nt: TGTGCCAGCAAGGGACAGGGATACGAGCAGTACTTC; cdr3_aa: CASKGQGYEQYF
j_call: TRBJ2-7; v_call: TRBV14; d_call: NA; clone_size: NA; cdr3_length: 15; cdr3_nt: TGTGCCAGCAGCCCCCAATCAGCAGGGTCCTACGAGCAGTACTTC; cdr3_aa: CASSPQSAGSYEQYF
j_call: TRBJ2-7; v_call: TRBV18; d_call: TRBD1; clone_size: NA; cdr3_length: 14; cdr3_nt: TGTGCCAGCTCTCCCGGGACAGGGAATCACGAGCAGTACTTC; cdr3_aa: CASSPGTGNHEQYF
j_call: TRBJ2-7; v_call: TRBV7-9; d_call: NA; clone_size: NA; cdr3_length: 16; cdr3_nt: TGTGCCAGCAGCTTCTATGGGACCCTGTCCTCCTACGAGCAGTACTTC; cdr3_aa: CASSFYGTLSSYEQYF
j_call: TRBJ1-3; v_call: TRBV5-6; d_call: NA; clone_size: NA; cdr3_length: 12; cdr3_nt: TGTGCCAGCAGCTTGGGCCGAAACACCATATATTTT; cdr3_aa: CASSLGRNTIYF
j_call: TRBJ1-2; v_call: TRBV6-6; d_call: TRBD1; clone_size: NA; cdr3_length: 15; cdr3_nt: TGTGCCAGCAGATCCGACAGGGGGCTTGTCTATGGCTACACCTTC; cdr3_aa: CASRSDRGLVYGYTF
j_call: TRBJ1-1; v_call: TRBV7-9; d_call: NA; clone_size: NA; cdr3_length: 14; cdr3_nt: TGTGCCAGCAGCTTACTCCAGAGGAACACTGAAGCTTTCTTT; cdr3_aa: CASSLLQRNTEAFF
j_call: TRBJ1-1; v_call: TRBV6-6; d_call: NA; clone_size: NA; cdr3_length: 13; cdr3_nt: TGTGCCAGCTGTACAAACGCCATCACTGAAGCTTTCTTT; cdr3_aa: CASCTNAITEAFF
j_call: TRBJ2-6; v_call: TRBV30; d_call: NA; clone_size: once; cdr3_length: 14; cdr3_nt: TGTGCCTGGAGTGAACAGTCATATAAGGGCGTCCTGACTTTC; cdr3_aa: CAWSEQSYKGVLTF
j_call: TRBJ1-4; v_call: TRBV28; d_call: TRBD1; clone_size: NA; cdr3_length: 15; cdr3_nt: TGTGCCAGCAGTCCCCTGACAGGGAACAATGAAAAACTGTTTTTT; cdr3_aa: CASSPLTGNNEKLFF
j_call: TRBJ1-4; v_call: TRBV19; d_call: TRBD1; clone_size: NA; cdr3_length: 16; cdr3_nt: TGTGCCAGTAGTTGGACAGGGCCGACCACTAATGAAAAACTGTTTTTT; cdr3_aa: CASSWTGPTTNEKLFF
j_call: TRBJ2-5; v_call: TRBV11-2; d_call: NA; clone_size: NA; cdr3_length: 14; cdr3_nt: TGTGCCAGCAGCTTGAGAGGCCCGCGAGAGACCCAGTACTTC; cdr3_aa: CASSLRGPRETQYF
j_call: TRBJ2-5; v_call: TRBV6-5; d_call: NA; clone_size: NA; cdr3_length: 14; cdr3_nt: TGTGCCAGCAGTTACAGGACATCAGGGGAGACCCAGTACTTC; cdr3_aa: CASSYRTSGETQYF
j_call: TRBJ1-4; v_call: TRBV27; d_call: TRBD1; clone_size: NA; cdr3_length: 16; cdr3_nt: TGTGCCAGCAGTTCTACACCGGGACAGCCGAGGGAAAAACTGTTTTTT; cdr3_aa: CASSSTPGQPREKLFF
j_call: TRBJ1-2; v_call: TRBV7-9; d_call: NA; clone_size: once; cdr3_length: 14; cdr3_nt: TGTGCCAGCAGCCCCAGGGAAGGTCACTATGGCTACACCTTC; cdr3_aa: CASSPREGHYGYTF
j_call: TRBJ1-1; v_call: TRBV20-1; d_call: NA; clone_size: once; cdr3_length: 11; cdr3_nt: TGCAGGGGACTGGGAGGCACTGAAGCTTTCTTT; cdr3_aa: CRGLGGTEAFF
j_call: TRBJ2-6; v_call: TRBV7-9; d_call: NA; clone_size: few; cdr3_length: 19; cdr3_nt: TGTGCCAGCAGCTTAGAGCATGGACAGATTAAGTCTGGGGCCAACGTCCTGACTTTC; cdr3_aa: CASSLEHGQIKSGANVLTF
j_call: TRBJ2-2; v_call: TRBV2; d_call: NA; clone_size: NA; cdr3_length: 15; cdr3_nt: TGTGCCAGCAGTCCACGGGGGAAAAACACCGGGGAGCTGTTTTTT; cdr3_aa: CASSPRGKNTGELFF
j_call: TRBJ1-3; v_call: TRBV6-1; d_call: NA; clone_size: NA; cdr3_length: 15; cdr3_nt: TGTGCCAGCAGTGAAACGGCTGACTCTGGAAACACCATATATTTT; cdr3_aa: CASSETADSGNTIYF
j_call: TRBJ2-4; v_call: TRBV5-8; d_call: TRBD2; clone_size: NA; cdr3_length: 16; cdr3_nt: TGTGCCAGCAGCCTCCGGACTAGCGGGATCAAAAACATTCAGTACTTC; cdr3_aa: CASSLRTSGIKNIQYF
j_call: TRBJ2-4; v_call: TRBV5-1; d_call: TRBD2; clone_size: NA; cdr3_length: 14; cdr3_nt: TGCGCCAGCAGGGCGGGAGGGCCCTTGGACATTCAGTACTTC; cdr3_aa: CASRAGGPLDIQYF